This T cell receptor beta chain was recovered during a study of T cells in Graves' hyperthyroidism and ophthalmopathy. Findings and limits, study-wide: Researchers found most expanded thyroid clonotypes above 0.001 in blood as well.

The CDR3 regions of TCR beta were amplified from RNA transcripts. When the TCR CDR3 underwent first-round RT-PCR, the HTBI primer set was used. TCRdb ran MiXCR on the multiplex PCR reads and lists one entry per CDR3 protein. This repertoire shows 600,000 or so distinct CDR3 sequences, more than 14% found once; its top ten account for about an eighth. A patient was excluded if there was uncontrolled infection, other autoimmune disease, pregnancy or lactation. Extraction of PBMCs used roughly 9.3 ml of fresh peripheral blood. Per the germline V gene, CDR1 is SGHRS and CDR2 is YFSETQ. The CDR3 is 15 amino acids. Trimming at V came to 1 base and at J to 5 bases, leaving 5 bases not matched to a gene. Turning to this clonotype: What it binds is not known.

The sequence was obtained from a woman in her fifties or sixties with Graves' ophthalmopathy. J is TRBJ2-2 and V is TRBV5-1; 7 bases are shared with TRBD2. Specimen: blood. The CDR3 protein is CASSLRAGETGELFF. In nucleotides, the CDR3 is TGCGCCAGCAGCTTGAGGGCGGGAGAGACCGGGGAGCTGTTTTTT.